This entry describes one TCR beta chain. No antigen is known for it. The authors made each sample's cDNA in eight separate reactions. TCRdb re-called the 5' RACE reads and gives one entry per CDR3 protein, without DNA. This table lists approximately 330,000 distinct CDR3 sequences. The source of the sample is a study of monozygotic twins with inflammatory bowel disease. Overall study findings and caveats: Similarity of repertoires did not differ between concordant and discordant twins, possibly from limited power. Subtypes among T cells remained indistinguishable.

The CDR3 spans 15 residues. The germline V gene has CDR1 LGHNT and CDR2 FRNRAP. This sequence was found in a human donor with ulcerative colitis or Crohn's disease, or a healthy co-twin of an affected twin (not recorded which). The chain links TRBV12-5 to TRBJ2-1; with no DNA, the TCRdb D assignment of TRBD1 cannot be verified. The sequenced sample consisted of blood. CDR3 in amino acids: CASGPDRSLSGEQFF.